A single sample is the source of the 21 T cell receptor beta chains below, sequenced in a study of molecular identifiers for immune sequencing clone quantification. TCRdb re-called the PCR reads through MiXCR, storing one row per CDR3 protein. The repertoire includes 400,000 to 600,000 distinct CDR3 sequences, roughly 25% of them detected once, and 0.76% sits in the top ten. The sample consisted of naive CD8+ T cells from blood, with Jurkat cell RNA spiked in. Subset defined: FACS-sorted CD8+CD4-CCR7+CD45RA+ naive T cells. These receptors all come from a human donor in good health. Some libraries in this study had Jurkat cell RNA spiked in.

V usage is TRBV20-1 and J usage is TRBJ2-7; D might be TRBD2 (5 bases). V was cut by 3 bases and J by 3 bases, with 9 bases left in between. Germline assignment: CDR1 DFQATT and CDR2 SNEGSKA (reference sequence). CDR3 length equals 12 residues. The chain's CDR3 is CSARDSYYEQYF. CDR3 sequence (DNA): TGCAGTGCTAGGGACTCCTACTACGAGCAGTACTTC.

As regards this clonotype: The CDR3 does not end in the conserved phenylalanine or tryptophan, so this is likely a read error. The J gene is TRBJ2-3, the V gene TRBV2; 9 bases map to TRBD1. Trimming removed 10 bases from V and 3 bases from J; junction bases left unmatched: 8. This CDR3 is built from 14 residues. Per germline, CDR1 SNHLY and CDR2 FYNNEI. CDR3 region: CATGTGSSTDTQYV. The CDR3 DNA reads TGTGCCACTGGGACAGGGAGTTCGACAGATACGCAGTATGTT.

CDR3 DNA sequence: TGTGCCAGCAGACTAGCGGGGGGCATGGATACGCAGTATTTT. Translating it yields CASRLAGGMDTQYF. The chain joins TRBV19 to TRBJ2-3; 13 bases match TRBD2. The CDR3 extends over 14 amino acids. V shed 9 bases, J shed 6 bases, and the junction held 6 bases outside the gene matches. The germline V gene has CDR1 LNHDA and CDR2 SQIVND (reference sequence). Combining the CDR3 with reference TRBV19 and TRBJ2-3 gives the whole variable domain DGGITQSPKYLFRKEGQNVTLSCEQNLNHDAMYWYRQDPGQGLRLIYYSQIVNDFQKGDIAEGYSVSREKKESFPLTVTSAQKNPTAFYLCASRLAGGMDTQYFGPGTRLTVL.

Comments on this clonotype: This may be a read error: a much more frequent sequence differs by one nucleotide. The chain combines TRBV14 with TRBJ2-2; no reliable D call. This CDR3 has 13 amino acids. The germline V and J ends were trimmed by 1 base and 5 bases, with 5 bases remaining between them. The germline gives CDR1 SGHDN, CDR2 FVKESK. The CDR3 spells CASSQASTGELFF. CDR3 DNA sequence: TGTGCCAGCAGCCAAGCCAGTACCGGGGAGCTGTTTTTT.

This clonotype was counted a few times. This sequence joins TRBV7-9 and TRBJ2-1; D unresolved. CDR1 is SEHNR and CDR2 is FQNEAQ in the germline V gene (reference sequence). V was shortened by 3 bases and J by 9 bases, with 9 bases between the two germline ends. The CDR3 contains 12 residues. CDR3 in DNA: TGTGCCAGCAGCTTTGGGCGCACTGAGCAGTTCTTC. It translates to CASSFGRTEQFF.

The chain combines TRBV29-1 with TRBJ2-2; TRBD2 matches at 11 bases. V dropped 7 bases and J dropped 1; count of bases not matched to a gene: 5. Germline-derived CDR1 and CDR2 are SQVTM and ANQGSEA. This CDR3 is built from 15 residues. CDR3 sequence: CSAIAGGRNTGELFF. In nucleotides, the CDR3 is TGCAGCGCCATAGCGGGGGGGAGGAACACCGGGGAGCTGTTTTTT.

There are many counts of this clonotype. The genes are TRBV28 and TRBJ2-7; D perhaps matches TRBD2 (5 bases). This CDR3 contains 14 residues. Germline V CDR1 and CDR2: MDHEN, SYDVKM. V was shortened by 5 bases and J by 2 bases, with 13 bases between the two germline ends. CDR3 sequence (DNA): TGTGCCAGCAGTCCAGGACGAGGGACCTACGAGCAGTACTTC. This translates into CASSPGRGTYEQYF.

This clonotype has only a few counts. The chain carries TRBV27 and TRBJ1-2; 7 bases align to TRBD1. CDR1 MNHEY and CDR2 SMNVEV come from the germline V gene (reference sequence). V lost 5 bases, J lost 8 bases, and 8 bases stayed unmatched. The length of the CDR3 is 13 residues. CDR3: CASSPTGTVGYTF. DNA for the CDR3: TGTGCCAGCAGTCCCACCGGGACAGTGGGCTACACCTTC.

This CDR3 reads CASSLLGVQNTEAFF. CDR3 nucleotides: TGTGCCAGCAGCCTCTTAGGGGTACAGAACACTGAAGCTTTCTTT. J is TRBJ1-1 and V is TRBV27, with D perhaps matching TRBD1 (5 bases). CDR1 is MNHEY and CDR2 is SMNVEV in the germline V gene (reference sequence). Trimming left V 6 bases short and J 1 base short, with 15 bases between. The CDR3 is 15 amino acids.

V usage is TRBV10-3 and J usage is TRBJ2-2, with D maybe TRBD1 (6 bases). The CDR3 runs 14 residues. Between the trimmed V and J ends, which lost 10 bases and 2 bases, there was a span of 14 bases. Germline V gene lookup returns CDR1 ENHRY and CDR2 SYGVKD. The CDR3 sequence: CATVRTDNTGELFF. CDR3 bases: TGTGCCACGGTTCGGACAGACAACACCGGGGAGCTGTTTTTT.

J is TRBJ2-3 and V is TRBV19; TRBD2 matches 15 bases. The germline gives CDR1 LNHDA, CDR2 SQIVND (reference sequence). The CDR3 sequence is 16 residues long. Losses at the gene ends were 11 bases for V and 1 base for J; bases not matched to a gene: 7. The CDR3 here is CASVGLAGGGTDTQYF. CDR3 nucleotides: TGTGCCTCGGTAGGACTAGCGGGGGGGGGCACAGATACGCAGTATTTT.

This clonotype was counted a few times. V and J are TRBV29-1 and TRBJ2-7; 10 bases match TRBD2. CDR1 and CDR2 from the germline V gene are SQVTM and ANQGSEA. Trimming removed 1 base from V and 4 bases from J; junction bases left unmatched: 7. The CDR3 runs 15 residues. The CDR3 DNA reads TGCAGCGTTGAAGTCGGGCCTAGCGGGAGTTACGAGCAGTACTTC. Translated, it gives CSVEVGPSGSYEQYF.

The CDR3 DNA reads TGTGCCAGCAGTTTATCGGTGGGGGCTGCAAACACTGAAGCTTTCTTT. Residues: CASSLSVGAANTEAFF. The rearrangement links TRBV27 to TRBJ1-1; tentative D call: TRBD1 (6 bases). With 0 bases removed from V and 2 bases from J, the gap between germline ends came to 13 bases. Per the germline V gene, CDR1 is MNHEY and CDR2 is SMNVEV (reference sequence). The CDR3 has 16 residues.

The chain has TRBV6-5 and TRBJ1-5; TRBD1 matches at 8 bases. CDR1 is MNHEY, CDR2 SVGAGI, per germline. The CDR3 totals 15 residues. The junction had 8 bases not matched to a gene; V was cut back by 6 bases and J by 4 bases. The CDR3 loop reads CASSTGTGPNQPQHF. CDR3 DNA: TGTGCCAGCAGCACCGGGACAGGCCCGAATCAGCCCCAGCATTTT.

V gene TRBV13 combines with J gene TRBJ2-5; 11 nucleotides agree with TRBD1. The CDR3 has 15 residues. The germline CDR1 and CDR2 sequences are PRHDT and FYEKMQ (reference sequence). Trimming removed 4 bases from V and 4 bases from J; junction bases left unmatched: 5. CDR3 DNA: TGTGCCAGCAGCTCGGACAGGGGGCGGGGAGAGACCCAGTACTTC. Protein sequence: CASSSDRGRGETQYF.

This clonotype was counted a few times. The CDR3 sequence is CASSRGDSKSYEQYF. The CDR3 DNA follows: TGTGCCAGCAGCCGAGGGGACAGCAAATCCTACGAGCAGTACTTC. The chain joins TRBV7-9 to TRBJ2-7; 7 positions match TRBD1. The CDR3 runs to 15 residues. The germline V gene has CDR1 SEHNR and CDR2 FQNEAQ (reference sequence). V lost 5 bases, J lost 1 base, and 8 bases stayed unmatched.

This clonotype was observed once. This could be a read error, since a much larger clone is one nucleotide away. This chain uses TRBV11-2 with TRBJ1-1; a weak D match, TRBD1 (5 bases). Per the germline V gene, CDR1 is SGHAT and CDR2 is FQNNGV. This CDR3 comprises 15 residues. This CDR3 is CASSGDWSMNPEAFF. CDR3 bases: TGTGCCAGCAGCGGGGACTGGTCCATGAACCCTGAAGCTTTCTTT.

This rearrangement joins TRBV19 to TRBJ1-5; D gene unclear. The CDR3 sequence is 13 residues long. Per germline, CDR1 LNHDA and CDR2 SQIVND (reference sequence). Trimming pared 6 bases from V and 7 bases from J, leaving 13 bases between. The CDR3 loop reads CASSPGRVQPQHF. The CDR3 bases are TGTGCCAGTAGCCCTGGACGGGTGCAGCCCCAGCATTTT.

The CDR3 DNA is TGTGCCAGCAGCTGGGGGCCCCCCAGCTCCTACGAGCAGTACTTC. Translated: CASSWGPPSSYEQYF. This rearrangement joins TRBV5-6 to TRBJ2-7, with a weak D call TRBD1 (6 bases). CDR3 length: 15 residues. Germline CDR1 and CDR2: SGHDT and YYEEEE. V was clipped by 3 bases and J by 0 bases, with 13 bases between them.

The sample holds a few counts of this clonotype. The chain couples TRBV6-2 or TRBV6-3 to TRBJ2-5, with TRBD2 as a possible D gene (5 bases). V dropped 6 bases and J dropped 5 bases, with 16 bases sitting between them. The CDR3 has 14 amino acids. Per the germline V gene, CDR1 is MNHEY and CDR2 is SVGEGT. CDR3: CASSQTGMMETQYF. CDR3 sequence (DNA): TGTGCCAGCAGCCAAACCGGGATGATGGAGACCCAGTACTTC.

V is TRBV4-1 and J is TRBJ2-7, with D unclear. V gave up 2 bases and J gave up 1 base, with 9 bases separating them. This CDR3 is built from 14 residues. Germline values: CDR1 MGHRA, CDR2 YSYEKL. The CDR3 bases are TGCGCCAGCAGCCAACGAGACGGATCCTACGAGCAGTACTTC. Its protein product is CASSQRDGSYEQYF.